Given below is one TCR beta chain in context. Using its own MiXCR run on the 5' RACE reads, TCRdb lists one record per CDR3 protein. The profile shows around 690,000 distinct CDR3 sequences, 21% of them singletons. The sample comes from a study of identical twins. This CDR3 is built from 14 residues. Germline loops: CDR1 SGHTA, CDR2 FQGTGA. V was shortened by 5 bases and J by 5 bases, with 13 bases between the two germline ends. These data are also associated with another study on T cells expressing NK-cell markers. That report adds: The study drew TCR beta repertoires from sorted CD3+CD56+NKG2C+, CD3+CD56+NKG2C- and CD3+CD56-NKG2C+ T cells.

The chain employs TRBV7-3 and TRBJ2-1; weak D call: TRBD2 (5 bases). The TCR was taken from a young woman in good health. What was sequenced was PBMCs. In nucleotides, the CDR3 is TGTGCCAGCAGCCCCCAGCGGACGCACAATGAGCAGTTCTTC. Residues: CASSPQRTHNEQFF.